What follows describes a single T cell receptor beta chain. As yet, its antigen is unknown. CDR1 is SQVTM and CDR2 is ANQGSEA in the germline V gene. CDR3 size: 13 residues. V lost 1 base and J 7 bases, leaving 11 bases between the germline ends. The data are from a study of post-analysis software for immune sequencing data. Tagging with unique molecular identifiers was a feature of the TCR beta cDNA libraries. Roughly 490,000 cDNA molecules came from 1 to 10 million T cells. Each CDR3 protein gets one entry after TCRdb re-called the PCR reads with MiXCR. The repertoire holds fewer than 850,000 distinct CDR3 sequences, with roughly 46% as singletons. The study, taken as a whole, reports: There were five TRBV segments more frequent in patients than controls, and TRBV5-6, TRBV5-1 and TRBV20-1 were among them.

This TCR was recovered from a girl under 18 with multiple sclerosis. V usage is TRBV29-1 and J usage is TRBJ2-1; D unresolved. The specimen sequenced was blood. CDR3 DNA sequence: TGCAGCGTTGAAGGGTCAACTGTGAATGAGCAGTTCTTC. It translates to CSVEGSTVNEQFF.